These 12 T cell receptor beta chains were sequenced from one sample in a study of blood T cell repertoires in COVID-19. Data came from immunoSEQ multiplex PCR; TCRdb stores just in-frame clones and leaves some out. Of approximately 40,000 clones in the sample, roughly 78% were seen once. Sequenced sample: peripheral blood. The receptors were sampled from a man at least 80 years old with active or convalescent COVID-19.

The chain combines TRBV28 with TRBJ1-2, with D perhaps TRBD1 (6 bases). This CDR3 is built from 16 residues. V was cut by 4 bases and J by 3 bases, with 18 bases left in between. The germline gives CDR1 MDHEN, CDR2 SYDVKM. The CDR3 reads CASSSPAGQLDYGYTF. As DNA, the CDR3 is TGTGCCAGCAGTTCGCCGGCAGGACAGCTCGACTATGGCTACACCTTC.

The rearrangement links TRBV5-1 to TRBJ2-2; weak D call: TRBD1 (6 bases). Trimming left V 4 bases short and J 3 bases short, with 19 bases between. From germline, CDR1 is SGHRS and CDR2 YFSETQ. The CDR3 has 17 amino acids. DNA of the CDR3: TGCGCCAGCAGCCCTAGGACAGCCAAGGGAGACACCGGGGAGCTGTTTTTT. It specifies CASSPRTAKGDTGELFF.

This chain connects TRBV28 to TRBJ2-7; 10 bases match TRBD1. Unmatched junction bases numbered 11, after V lost 8 bases and J lost 4 bases. The CDR3 contains 15 residues. CDR1 MDHEN and CDR2 SYDVKM come from the germline V gene. CDR3 in amino acids: CASGNDPGQGYEQYF. The CDR3 bases are TGTGCCAGCGGGAACGATCCGGGACAGGGGTACGAGCAGTACTTC.

This clone showed up just a few times. V and J are TRBV4-3 and TRBJ1-1; D is uncertain. The CDR3 consists of 15 residues. The germline V gene encodes CDR1 LGHNA and CDR2 YSLEER. With 0 bases removed from V and 2 bases from J, the gap between germline ends came to 10 bases. Here the CDR3 reads CASSQEPKTNTEAFF. CDR3 nucleotides: TGCGCCAGCAGCCAAGAGCCGAAGACAAACACTGAAGCTTTCTTT.

This clone was counted a single time. The chain carries TRBV27 and TRBJ2-3; 7 nucleotides match TRBD1. The CDR3 is 15 residues long. V lost 2 bases to trimming and J lost 4 bases; unmatched junction nucleotides: 6. Germline assignment: CDR1 MNHEY and CDR2 SMNVEV (reference sequence). CDR3 bases: TGTGCCAGCAGTTTAAGGGGGCGCAAGTCAGATACGCAGTATTTT. It translates to CASSLRGRKSDTQYF.

This sequence joins TRBV7-3 and TRBJ2-2; 8 bases are shared with TRBD2. Germline V lookup: CDR1 SGHTA, CDR2 FQGTGA. There are 16 residues in the CDR3. V lost 5 bases to trimming and J lost 1 base; unmatched junction nucleotides: 6. CDR3 sequence (DNA): TGTGCCAGCAGCCCCGGGGGGGCCCAGAACACCGGGGAGCTGTTTTTT. Residues: CASSPGGAQNTGELFF.

The chain employs TRBV5-1 and TRBJ2-2; the D is unclear. The CDR3 is 18 amino acids. The V end lost 4 bases, the J end lost 0 bases, and 19 bases lay between the germline ends. Germline CDR1 SGHRS, CDR2 YFSETQ. DNA for the CDR3: TGCGCCAGCAGCCTATTAGCCCCGGCCCAATCGAACACCGGGGAGCTGTTTTTT. It encodes CASSLLAPAQSNTGELFF.

The genes are TRBV30 and TRBJ2-3; D ambiguous. The V gene's germline CDR1 is GTSNPN and CDR2 SVGIG (reference sequence). CDR3 length: 12 residues. The V end lost 0 bases, the J end lost 4 bases, and 5 bases lay between the germline ends. The CDR3 protein is CAWSVQSDTQYF. CDR3 in DNA: TGTGCCTGGAGTGTACAGTCAGATACGCAGTATTTT.

The chain carries TRBV19 and TRBJ1-4; 9 bases match TRBD1. This CDR3 comprises 17 residues. Germline loops: CDR1 LNHDA, CDR2 SQIVND (reference sequence). The J segment lost 4 bases and the V segment lost 4 bases, leaving 10 bases of the junction unmatched. The CDR3 DNA reads TGTGCCAGTAGTACGGATTACAGGGGGCGAGGTAATGAAAAACTGTTTTTT. Translated, it gives CASSTDYRGRGNEKLFF.

This rearrangement joins TRBV9 to TRBJ2-7; 9 nucleotides match TRBD2. Trimming cost V 6 bases and J 2 bases; bases outside gene matches: 9. This CDR3 is built from 15 residues. CDR1 and CDR2 (germline): SGDLS, YYNGEE. The CDR3 DNA sequence: TGTGCCAGCACACAGGGGAGCGGGGGGCCCTACGAGCAGTACTTC. Translated: CASTQGSGGPYEQYF.

This clone was seen a handful of times. This rearrangement joins TRBV27 to TRBJ1-1; the match to TRBD1 covers 9 bases. The ends lost 6 bases at V and 3 bases at J; junction bases unmatched: 8. Germline values: CDR1 MNHEY, CDR2 SMNVEV (reference sequence). This CDR3 is 15 amino acids long. CDR3 amino acids: CASRRTGAGDTEAFF. The CDR3 bases are TGTGCCAGCAGGCGGACAGGGGCAGGAGACACTGAAGCTTTCTTT.

V is TRBV4-1 and J is TRBJ1-5; no firm D call. Per the germline V gene, CDR1 is MGHRA and CDR2 is YSYEKL. Trimming pared 2 bases from V and 0 bases from J, leaving 8 bases between. The CDR3 length is 15 residues. The CDR3 DNA sequence: TGCGCCAGCAGCCAAAACGTAGATAGCAATCAGCCCCAGCATTTT. Amino acids: CASSQNVDSNQPQHF.